The T cell receptor beta chain described here comes from a study of OX40 agonist ivuxolimab in advanced cancers. The CDR3 extends over 14 amino acids. The germline gives CDR1 MNHEY, CDR2 SMNVEV (reference sequence). The ends lost 5 bases at V and 8 bases at J; junction bases unmatched: 11. Some clones are missing from TCRdb's copy, which holds only in-frame ones; the method was immunoSEQ multiplex PCR. Among fewer than 140,000 clones listed, 90% were seen once. Source: CD4+ or CD8+ T cells sorted from blood, taken in a trial of the OX40 agonist ivuxolimab. The chain combines TRBV27 with TRBJ2-5, with TRBD2 matching over 7 bases. This receptor was identified in an adult with an advanced solid tumor such as melanoma, head and neck, liver or kidney cancer. CDR3 bases: TGTGCCAGCAGTCTAGCGGCGGGGCCCGGAACCCAGTACTTC. Its protein is CASSLAAGPGTQYF.